This T cell receptor (beta chain) was obtained from a study of human T cells and chemical hapten exposure. Study summary: Sensitization used 2% DPC on around 2 cm by around 2 cm upper inner arm skin.

From the RACE reads, TCRdb called clonotypes with MiXCR, one entry per CDR3 protein. The table shows under 300,000 distinct CDR3 sequences, with 8.6% occurring only once. Study-level points and caveats: Expanded TCRs clustered into significantly more large CDR3 similarity groups than controls, the analysis revealed.

This clonotype was picked up a small number of times. Its specificity is unknown. Specified time point: pre-sensitization, week 0. Indicated treatment: therapeutic diphenylcyclopropenone sensitization with weekly scalp DPC. The CDR3 is 14 residues long. Germline V gives CDR1 SNHLY, CDR2 FYNNEI. The V gene lost 7 bases and the J gene lost 2 bases, with 13 bases spanning the gap. This receptor was taken from a woman in her forties with alopecia areata. Some clones in this sample may be carry-over from other donors' samples. The source was whole blood, collected in connection with sensitization to the hapten diphenylcyclopropenone (DPC). The chain has TRBV2 and TRBJ2-3; no clear D. This CDR3 is CASNVELFTDTQYF. The CDR3, as DNA: TGTGCCAGCAATGTGGAACTGTTCACAGATACGCAGTATTTT.